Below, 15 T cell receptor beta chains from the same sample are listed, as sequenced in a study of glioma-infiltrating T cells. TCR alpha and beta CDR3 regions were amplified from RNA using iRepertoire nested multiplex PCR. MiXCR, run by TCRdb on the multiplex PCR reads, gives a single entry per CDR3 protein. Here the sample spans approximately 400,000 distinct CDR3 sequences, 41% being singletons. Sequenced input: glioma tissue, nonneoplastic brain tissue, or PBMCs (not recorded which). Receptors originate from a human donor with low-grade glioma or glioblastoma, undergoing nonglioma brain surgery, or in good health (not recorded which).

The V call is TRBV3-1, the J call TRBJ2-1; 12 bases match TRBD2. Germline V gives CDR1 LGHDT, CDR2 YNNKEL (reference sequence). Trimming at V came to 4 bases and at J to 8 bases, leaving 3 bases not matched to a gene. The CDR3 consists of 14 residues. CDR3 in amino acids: CASSPLAGGYEQFF. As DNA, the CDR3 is TGTGCCAGCAGCCCTCTAGCGGGAGGGTATGAGCAGTTCTTC.

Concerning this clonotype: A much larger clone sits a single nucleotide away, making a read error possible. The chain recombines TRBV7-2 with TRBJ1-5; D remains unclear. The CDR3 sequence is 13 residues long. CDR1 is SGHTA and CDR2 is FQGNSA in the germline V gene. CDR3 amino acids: CASSSLLAQSQHF. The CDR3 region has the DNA TGTGCCAGCAGCTCCCTACTCGCTCAGTCCCAGCATTTT.

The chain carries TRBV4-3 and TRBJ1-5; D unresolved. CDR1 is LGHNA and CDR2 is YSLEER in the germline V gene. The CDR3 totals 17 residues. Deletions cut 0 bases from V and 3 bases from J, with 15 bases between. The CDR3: CASSQDHPGYANQPQHF. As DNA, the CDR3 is TGCGCCAGCAGCCAAGATCATCCGGGGTACGCCAATCAGCCCCAGCATTTT.

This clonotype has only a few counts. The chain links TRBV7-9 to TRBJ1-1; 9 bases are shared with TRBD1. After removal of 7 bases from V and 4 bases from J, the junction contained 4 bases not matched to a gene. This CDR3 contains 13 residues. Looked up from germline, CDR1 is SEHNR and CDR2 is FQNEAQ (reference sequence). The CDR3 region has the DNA TGTGCCAGCATCCGGACAGGGGTCACTGAAGCTTTCTTT. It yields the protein CASIRTGVTEAFF.

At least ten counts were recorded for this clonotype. The CDR3, as DNA: TGTGCCAGCAGTTTATCCGGGACAGGGCCCCCCGACTACGAGCAGTACTTC. It codes for CASSLSGTGPPDYEQYF. The gene calls are TRBV28 and TRBJ2-7, with 9 nucleotides matching TRBD1. CDR3 length equals 17 residues. After removal of 1 base from V and 3 bases from J, the junction contained 10 bases not matched to a gene. Germline lookup yields CDR1 MDHEN and CDR2 SYDVKM.

CDR3 DNA sequence: TGTGCCAGCAGTTTAGGTGCGGAGGGGGACGAGACCCAGTACTTC. This gives the protein CASSLGAEGDETQYF. The chain has TRBV28 and TRBJ2-5; D tentatively fits TRBD1 or TRBD2 (6 bases each). Germline V gene sequence: CDR1 MDHEN, CDR2 SYDVKM. The CDR3 has 15 amino acids. V shed 2 bases and J shed 5 bases, with 15 bases lying between them. Complete variable domain (other parts from reference TRBV28 and TRBJ2-5): DVKVTQSSRYLVKRTGEKVFLECVQDMDHENMFWYRQDPGLGLRLIYFSYDVKMKEKGDIPEGYSVSREKKERFSLILESASTNQTSMYLCASSLGAEGDETQYFGPGTRLLVL.

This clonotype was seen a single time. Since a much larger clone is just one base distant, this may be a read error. CDR3 nucleotide sequence: TGTGCCAGCAGTCACTATGCCAGGGGAAACACTGAAGCTTTCTTT. It specifies CASSHYARGNTEAFF. The chain has TRBV6-1 and TRBJ1-1, with a tentative D call TRBD1 (6 bases). This CDR3 is built from 15 residues. CDR1 and CDR2 (germline): MNHNS, SASEGT. Trimming left V 5 bases short and J 2 bases short, with 15 bases between.

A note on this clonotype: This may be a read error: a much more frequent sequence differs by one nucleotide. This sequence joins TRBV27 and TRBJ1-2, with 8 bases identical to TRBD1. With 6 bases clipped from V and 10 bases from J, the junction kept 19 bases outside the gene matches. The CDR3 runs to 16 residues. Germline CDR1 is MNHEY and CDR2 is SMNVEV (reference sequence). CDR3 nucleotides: TGTGCCAGCAGGACAGTCCACAGGGGGACCTTTGGTGACTACACCTTC. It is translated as CASRTVHRGTFGDYTF.

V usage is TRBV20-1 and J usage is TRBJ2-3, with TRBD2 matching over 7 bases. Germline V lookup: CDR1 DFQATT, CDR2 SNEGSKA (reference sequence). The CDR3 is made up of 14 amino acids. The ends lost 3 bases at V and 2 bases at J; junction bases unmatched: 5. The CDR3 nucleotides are TGCAGTGCTAGGTTGGCGGGAGTCACAGATACGCAGTATTTT. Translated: CSARLAGVTDTQYF.

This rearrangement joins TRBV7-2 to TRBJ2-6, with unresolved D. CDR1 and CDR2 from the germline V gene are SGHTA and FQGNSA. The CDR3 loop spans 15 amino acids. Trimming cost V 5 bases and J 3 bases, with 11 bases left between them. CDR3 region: CASSPSVHGANVLTF. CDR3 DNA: TGTGCCAGCAGCCCCTCCGTCCATGGGGCCAACGTCCTGACTTTC. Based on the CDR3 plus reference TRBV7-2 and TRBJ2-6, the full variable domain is GAGVSQSPSNKVTEKGKDVELRCDPISGHTALYWYRQSLGQGLEFLIYFQGNSAPDKSGLPSDRFSAERTGGSVSTLTIQRTQQEDSAVYLCASSPSVHGANVLTFGAGSRLTVL.

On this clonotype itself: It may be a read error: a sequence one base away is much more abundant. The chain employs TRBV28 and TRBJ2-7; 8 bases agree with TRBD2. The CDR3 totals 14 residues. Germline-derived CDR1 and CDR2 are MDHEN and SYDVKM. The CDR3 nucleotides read TGTGCCAGCAGTTATAGCGGGACCTCCTACGAGGAGTACTTC. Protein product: CASSYSGTSYEEYF.

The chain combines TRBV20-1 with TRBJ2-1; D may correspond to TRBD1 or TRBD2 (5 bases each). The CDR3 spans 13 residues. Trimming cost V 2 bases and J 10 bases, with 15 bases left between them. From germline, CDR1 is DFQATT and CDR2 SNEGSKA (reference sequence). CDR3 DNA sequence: TGCAGTGCTAGATGGGGACCTTGGTGGGAGCAGTTCTTC. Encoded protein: CSARWGPWWEQFF.

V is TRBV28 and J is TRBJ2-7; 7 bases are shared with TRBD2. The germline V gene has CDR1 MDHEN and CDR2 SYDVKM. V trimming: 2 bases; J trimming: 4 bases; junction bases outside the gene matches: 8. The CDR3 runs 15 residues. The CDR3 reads CASSLIAGGGYEQYF. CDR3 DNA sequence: TGTGCCAGCAGTTTAATAGCGGGTGGAGGTTACGAGCAGTACTTC.

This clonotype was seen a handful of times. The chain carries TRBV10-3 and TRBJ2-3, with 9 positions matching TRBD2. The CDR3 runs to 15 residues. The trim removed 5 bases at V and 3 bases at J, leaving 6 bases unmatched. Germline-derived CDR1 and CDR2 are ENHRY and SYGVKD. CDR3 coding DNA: TGTGCCATCAGTACCAAGCGGGAGGCAACAGATACGCAGTATTTT. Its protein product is CAISTKREATDTQYF.

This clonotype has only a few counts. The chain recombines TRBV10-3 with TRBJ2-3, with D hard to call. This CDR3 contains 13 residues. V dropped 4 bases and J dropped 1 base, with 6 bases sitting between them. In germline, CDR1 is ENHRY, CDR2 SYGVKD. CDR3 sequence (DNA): TGTGCCATCAGTGGTGTGGGCACAGATACGCAGTATTTT. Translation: CAISGVGTDTQYF.